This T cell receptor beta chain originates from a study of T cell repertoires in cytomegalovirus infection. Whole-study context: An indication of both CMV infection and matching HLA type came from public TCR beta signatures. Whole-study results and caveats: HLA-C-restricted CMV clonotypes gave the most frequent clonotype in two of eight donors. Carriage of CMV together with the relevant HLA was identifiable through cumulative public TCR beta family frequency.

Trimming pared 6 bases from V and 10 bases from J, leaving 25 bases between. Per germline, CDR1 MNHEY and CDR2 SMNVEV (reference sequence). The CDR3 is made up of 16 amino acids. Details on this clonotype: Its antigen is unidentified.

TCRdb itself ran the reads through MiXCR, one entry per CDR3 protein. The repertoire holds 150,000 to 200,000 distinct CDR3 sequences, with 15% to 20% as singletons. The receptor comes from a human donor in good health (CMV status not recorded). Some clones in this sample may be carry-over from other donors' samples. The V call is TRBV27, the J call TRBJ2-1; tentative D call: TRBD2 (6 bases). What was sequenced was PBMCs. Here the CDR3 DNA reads TGTGCCAGCAGGGATCCCTTACGGGGGAGGCCCAGGGAGCAGTTCTTC. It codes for CASRDPLRGRPREQFF.